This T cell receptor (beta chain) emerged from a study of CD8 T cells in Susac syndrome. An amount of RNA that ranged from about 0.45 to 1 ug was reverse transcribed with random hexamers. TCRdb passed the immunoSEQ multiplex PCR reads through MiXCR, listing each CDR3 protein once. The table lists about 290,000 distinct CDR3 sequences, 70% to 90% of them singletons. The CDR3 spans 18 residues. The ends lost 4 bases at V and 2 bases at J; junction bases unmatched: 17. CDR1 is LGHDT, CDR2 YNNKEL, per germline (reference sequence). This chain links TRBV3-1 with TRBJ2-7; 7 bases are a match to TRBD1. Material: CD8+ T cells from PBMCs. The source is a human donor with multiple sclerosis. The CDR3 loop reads CASSLLATHRDSPYEQYF. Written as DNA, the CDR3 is TGTGCCAGCAGCCTCTTGGCGACCCACCGGGACAGTCCCTACGAGCAGTACTTC.